This paragraph reports one T cell receptor beta chain. CDR1 and CDR2 (germline): KGHSH, LQKENI. CDR3 length: 14 amino acids. V was shortened by 7 bases and J by 2 bases, with 15 bases between the two germline ends. The data were obtained in a study of T cell changes during pregnancy in multiple sclerosis. Some clones are missing from TCRdb's copy, which holds only in-frame ones; the method was immunoSEQ multiplex PCR. The sample consists of 35,000 to 40,000 clones, about 92% of them appearing once. Sequencing was performed on CD4+ T cells from peripheral blood mononuclear cells, taken after pregnancy. The genes are TRBV18 and TRBJ2-7, with D possibly being TRBD1 (6 bases). The sequence derives from a female donor in good health, enrolled as a control in a pregnancy study. CDR3 sequence: CASLQQGATYEQYF. DNA of the CDR3: TGTGCCAGCTTACAACAGGGAGCAACCTACGAGCAGTACTTC.